A selection of T cell receptor beta chains follows, all from one sample in a study of CD8+ T cells in alopecia areata. The data were produced by immunoSEQ multiplex PCR, yet TCRdb's version contains in-frame clones alone and is incomplete. The table has roughly 110,000 clones, around 83% seen once. The material sequenced was CD8+ T cells sorted from blood, taken at week 24, from a patient treated with tofacitinib. The receptors stem from a human donor with alopecia areata. Each CDR3 is given with its conserved first and last residue. D genes are given only for firm matches. Clone size appears in some rows only: once, few, many, or a class for an expanded clone.

D | J | length | V | size | DNA | CDR3
- | TRBJ2-7 | 11 | TRBV7-9 | - | TGTGCCAGCAGCTCAGCTCACGAGCAGTACTTC | CASSSAHEQYF
- | TRBJ2-2 | 14 | TRBV19 | - | TGTGCCAGTAGTATCTTCAGGAACACCGGGGAGCTGTTTTTT | CASSIFRNTGELFF
TRBD1 | TRBJ1-1 | 15 | TRBV5-1 | - | TGCGCCAGCAGCTCCGGGACAGGGTTGAACACTGAAGCTTTCTTT | CASSSGTGLNTEAFF
- | TRBJ2-5 | 13 | TRBV29-1 | - | TGCAGCGTTGAAGAGAGAAGGCAAGAGACCCAGTACTTC | CSVEERRQETQYF
- | TRBJ2-2 | 15 | TRBV2 | - | TGTGCCAGCAGTGAAGCCAGTGTCATCACCGGGGAGCTGTTTTTT | CASSEASVITGELFF
- | TRBJ2-7 | 15 | TRBV4-1 | once | TGCGCCAGCAGCCAACGGGACACCAGCTCCTACGAGCAGTACTTC | CASSQRDTSSYEQYF
- | TRBJ1-6 | 14 | TRBV4-1 | - | TGCGCCAGCAGCCAAGATCCTCCGAATTCACCCCTCCACTTT | CASSQDPPNSPLHF
- | TRBJ1-5 | 14 | TRBV15 | - | TGTGCCACCAGCAGGGGCAGGGAAAATCAGCCCCAGCATTTT | CATSRGRENQPQHF
- | TRBJ1-1 | 14 | TRBV5-1 | - | TGCGCCAGCAGCTTGAGGGAAGGAGACACTGAAGCTTTCTTT | CASSLREGDTEAFF
TRBD2 | TRBJ2-5 | 14 | TRBV10-2 | - | TGCGCCAGCAGTGATTCAGCGGGGTTGGAGACCCAGTACTTC | CASSDSAGLETQYF
- | TRBJ2-1 | 15 | TRBV27 | - | TGTGCCAGCAGTCACGGCCCGGAGACCTACAATGAGCAGTTCTTC | CASSHGPETYNEQFF
- | TRBJ2-2 | 13 | TRBV4-3 | - | TGCGCCAGCAGCCAAGCCCCTTTCGGGGAGCTGTTTTTT | CASSQAPFGELFF
TRBD2 | TRBJ2-2 | 18 | TRBV4-1 | once | TGCGCCAGCAGCCAACGGACTAGCGGGAGGCCGGACACCGGGGAGCTGTTTTTT | CASSQRTSGRPDTGELFF
- | TRBJ1-2 | 14 | TRBV5-1 | - | TGCGCCAGCAGGTACGGGGAAACCTTGGATGGCTACACCTTC | CASRYGETLDGYTF
- | TRBJ2-6 | 13 | TRBV9 | - | TGTGCCAGCAGCGGCTCTGGGGCCAACGTCCTGACTTTC | CASSGSGANVLTF
- | TRBJ1-1 | 13 | TRBV29-1 | - | TGCAGCGTGGAACTTCAAAGGAACACTGAAGCTTTCTTT | CSVELQRNTEAFF
- | TRBJ2-3 | 13 | TRBV27 | once | TGTGCCAGCAGTTTAGGCAGGGCTGATACGCAGTATTTT | CASSLGRADTQYF
- | TRBJ2-1 | 15 | TRBV6-4 | medium-sized | TGTGCCAGCAGTGACTCTAGCGGCTCCTACAATGAGCAGTTCTTC | CASSDSSGSYNEQFF